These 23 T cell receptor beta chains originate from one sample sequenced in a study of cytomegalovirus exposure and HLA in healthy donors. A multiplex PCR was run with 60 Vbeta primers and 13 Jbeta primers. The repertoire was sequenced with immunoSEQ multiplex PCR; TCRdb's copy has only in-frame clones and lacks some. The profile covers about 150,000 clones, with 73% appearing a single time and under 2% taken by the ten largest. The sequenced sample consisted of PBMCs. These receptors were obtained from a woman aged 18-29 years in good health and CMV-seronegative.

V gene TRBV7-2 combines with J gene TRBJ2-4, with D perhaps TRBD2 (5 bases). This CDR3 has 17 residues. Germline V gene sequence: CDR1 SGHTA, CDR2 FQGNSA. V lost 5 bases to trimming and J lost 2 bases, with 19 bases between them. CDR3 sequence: CASSPPLRSGSKNIQYF. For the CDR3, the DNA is TGTGCCAGCAGCCCACCTCTAAGGAGCGGATCCAAAAACATTCAGTACTTC.

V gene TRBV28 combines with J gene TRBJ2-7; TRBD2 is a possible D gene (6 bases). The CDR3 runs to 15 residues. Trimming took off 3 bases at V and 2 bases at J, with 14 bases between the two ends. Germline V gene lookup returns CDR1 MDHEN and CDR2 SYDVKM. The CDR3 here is CASSFQGGKAYEQYF. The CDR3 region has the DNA TGTGCCAGCAGTTTCCAGGGAGGAAAAGCCTACGAGCAGTACTTC.

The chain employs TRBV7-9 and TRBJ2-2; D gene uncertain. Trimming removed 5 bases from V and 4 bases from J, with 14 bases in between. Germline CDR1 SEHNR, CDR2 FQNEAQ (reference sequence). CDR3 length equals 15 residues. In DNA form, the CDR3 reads TGTGCCAGCAGCCAAGATGAAGCTAGCACCGGGGAGCTGTTTTTT. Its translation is CASSQDEASTGELFF. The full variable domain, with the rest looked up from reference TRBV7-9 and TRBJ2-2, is DTGVSQNPRHKITKRGQNVTFRCDPISEHNRLYWYRQTLGQGPEFLTYFQNEAQLEKSRLLSDRFSAERPKGSFSTLEIQRTEQGDSAMYLCASSQDEASTGELFFGEGSRLTVL.

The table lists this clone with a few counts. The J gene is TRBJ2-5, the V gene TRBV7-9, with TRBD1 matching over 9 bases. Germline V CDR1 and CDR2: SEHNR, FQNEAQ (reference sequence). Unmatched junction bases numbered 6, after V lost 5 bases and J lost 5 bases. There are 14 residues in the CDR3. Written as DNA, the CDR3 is TGTGCCAGCAGCCCGTACAGGGGGCTGGAGACCCAGTACTTC. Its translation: CASSPYRGLETQYF.

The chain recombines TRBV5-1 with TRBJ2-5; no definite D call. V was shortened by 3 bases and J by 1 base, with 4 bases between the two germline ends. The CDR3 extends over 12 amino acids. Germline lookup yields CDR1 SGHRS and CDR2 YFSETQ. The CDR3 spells CASSSFQETQYF. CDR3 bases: TGCGCCAGCAGCTCCTTCCAAGAGACCCAGTACTTC.

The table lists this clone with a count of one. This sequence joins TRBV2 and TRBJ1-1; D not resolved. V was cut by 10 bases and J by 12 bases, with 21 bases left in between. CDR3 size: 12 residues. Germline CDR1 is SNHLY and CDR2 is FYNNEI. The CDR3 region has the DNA TGTGCCACGATGGCGGTTTTAGGTCGAACTTTCTTT. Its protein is CATMAVLGRTFF.

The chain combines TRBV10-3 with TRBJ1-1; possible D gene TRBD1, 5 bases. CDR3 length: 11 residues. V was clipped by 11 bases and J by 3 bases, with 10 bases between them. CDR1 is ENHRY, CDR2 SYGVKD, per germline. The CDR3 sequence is CAVGGDTEAFF. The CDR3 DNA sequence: TGTGCCGTCGGGGGAGACACTGAAGCTTTCTTT.

CDR3 in amino acids: CASSTGTGKAFF. The CDR3 DNA follows: TGTGCCAGCAGCACCGGGACAGGGAAAGCTTTCTTT. The chain recombines TRBV28 with TRBJ1-1; TRBD1 agrees at 9 bases. CDR1 and CDR2 (germline): MDHEN, SYDVKM. J was trimmed by 9 bases and V by 6 bases; bases with no gene match: 5. This CDR3 has 12 amino acids. The variable domain in full, with the rest retrieved from reference TRBV28 and TRBJ1-1, is DVKVTQSSRYLVKRTGEKVFLECVQDMDHENMFWYRQDPGLGLRLIYFSYDVKMKEKGDIPEGYSVSREKKERFSLILESASTNQTSMYLCASSTGTGKAFFGQGTRLTVV.

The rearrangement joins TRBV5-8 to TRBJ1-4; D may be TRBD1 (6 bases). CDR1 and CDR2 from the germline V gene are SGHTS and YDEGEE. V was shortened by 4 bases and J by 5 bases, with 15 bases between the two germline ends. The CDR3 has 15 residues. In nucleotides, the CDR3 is TGTGCCAGCAGCAGCGGACAGACCACAAATGAAAAACTGTTTTTT. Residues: CASSSGQTTNEKLFF.

In nucleotides, the CDR3 is TGTGCCAGCAGCCTGGGACTAGGATCCTACAATGAGCAGTTCTTC. Protein sequence: CASSLGLGSYNEQFF. This chain links TRBV14 with TRBJ2-1, with 8 bases identical to TRBD2. The CDR3 is 15 residues long. The V gene end was trimmed by 4 bases and the J gene end by 1 base; junction bases not matched to a gene: 3. From germline, CDR1 is SGHDN and CDR2 FVKESK.

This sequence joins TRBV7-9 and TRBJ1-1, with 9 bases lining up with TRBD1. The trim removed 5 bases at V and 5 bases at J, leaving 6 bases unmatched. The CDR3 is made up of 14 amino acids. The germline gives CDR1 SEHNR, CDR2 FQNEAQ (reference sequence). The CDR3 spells CASSRDRGGTEAFF. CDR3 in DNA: TGTGCCAGCAGCCGTGACAGGGGGGGAACTGAAGCTTTCTTT.

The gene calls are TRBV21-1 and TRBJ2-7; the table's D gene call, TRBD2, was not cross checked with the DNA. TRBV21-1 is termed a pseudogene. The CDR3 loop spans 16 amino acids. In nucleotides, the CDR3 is TGTGCCAGCAGCCCCCGACTAGCGGGGACGATATACGAGCAGTACGTC. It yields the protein CASSPRLAGTIYEQYV.

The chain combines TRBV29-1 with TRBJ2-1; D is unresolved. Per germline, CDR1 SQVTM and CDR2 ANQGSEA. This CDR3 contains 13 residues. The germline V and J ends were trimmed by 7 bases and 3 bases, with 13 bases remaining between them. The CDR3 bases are TGCAGCGCTGACCTGGGCTACTACAATGAGCAGTTCTTC. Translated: CSADLGYYNEQFF.

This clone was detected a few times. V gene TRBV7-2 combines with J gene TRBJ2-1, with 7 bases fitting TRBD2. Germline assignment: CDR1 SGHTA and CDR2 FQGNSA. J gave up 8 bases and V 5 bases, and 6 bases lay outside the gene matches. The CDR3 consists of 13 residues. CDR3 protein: CASSRLAGDEQFF. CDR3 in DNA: TGTGCCAGCAGCCGACTAGCTGGGGATGAGCAGTTCTTC.

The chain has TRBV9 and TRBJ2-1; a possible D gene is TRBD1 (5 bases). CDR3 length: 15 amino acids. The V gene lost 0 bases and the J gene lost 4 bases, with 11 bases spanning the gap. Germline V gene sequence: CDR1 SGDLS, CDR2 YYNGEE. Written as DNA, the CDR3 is TGTGCCAGCAGCGTAGACCAGGGAAGTTACAATGAGCAGTTCTTC. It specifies CASSVDQGSYNEQFF.

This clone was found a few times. The CDR3 protein is CASSLRTSGGITGELFF. In DNA, the CDR3 is TGCGCCAGCAGCTTACGGACTAGCGGGGGTATCACCGGGGAGCTGTTTTTT. The chain carries TRBV5-1 and TRBJ2-2, with 13 bases that match TRBD2. Unmatched junction bases numbered 5, after V lost 2 bases and J lost 4 bases. The germline CDR1 and CDR2 sequences are SGHRS and YFSETQ. The CDR3 contains 17 residues. The variable domain in full, with the rest retrieved from reference TRBV5-1 and TRBJ2-2, is KAGVTQTPRYLIKTRGQQVTLSCSPISGHRSVSWYQQTPGQGLQFLFEYFSETQRNKGNFPGRFSGRQFSNSRSEMNVSTLELGDSALYLCASSLRTSGGITGELFFGEGSRLTVL.

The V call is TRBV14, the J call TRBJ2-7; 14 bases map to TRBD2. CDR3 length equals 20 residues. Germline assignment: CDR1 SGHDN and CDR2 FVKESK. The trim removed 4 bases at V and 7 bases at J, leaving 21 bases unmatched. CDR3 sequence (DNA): TGTGCCAGCAGCCGGCACCATTTTTACCCGGGACTAGCGGGAGTAGAAGAGCAGTACGTC. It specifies CASSRHHFYPGLAGVEEQYV.

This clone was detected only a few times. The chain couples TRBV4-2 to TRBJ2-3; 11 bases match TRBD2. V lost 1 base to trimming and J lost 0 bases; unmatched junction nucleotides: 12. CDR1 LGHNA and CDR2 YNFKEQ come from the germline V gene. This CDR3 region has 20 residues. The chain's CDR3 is CASSQVLRLAGGQSTDTQYF. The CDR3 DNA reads TGTGCCAGCAGCCAAGTCCTTCGTCTAGCGGGGGGCCAAAGCACAGATACGCAGTATTTT.

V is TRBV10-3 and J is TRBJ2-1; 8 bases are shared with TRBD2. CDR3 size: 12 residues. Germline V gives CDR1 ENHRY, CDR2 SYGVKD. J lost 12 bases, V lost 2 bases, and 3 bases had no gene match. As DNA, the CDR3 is TGTGCCATCAGTGAGACTAGCGGAGCGCAGTTCTTC. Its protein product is CAISETSGAQFF.

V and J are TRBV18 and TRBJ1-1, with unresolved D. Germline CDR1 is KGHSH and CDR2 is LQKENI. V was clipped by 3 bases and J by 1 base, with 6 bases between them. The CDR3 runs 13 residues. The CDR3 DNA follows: TGTGCCAGCTCACCTACTAAGAACACTGAAGCTTTCTTT. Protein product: CASSPTKNTEAFF.

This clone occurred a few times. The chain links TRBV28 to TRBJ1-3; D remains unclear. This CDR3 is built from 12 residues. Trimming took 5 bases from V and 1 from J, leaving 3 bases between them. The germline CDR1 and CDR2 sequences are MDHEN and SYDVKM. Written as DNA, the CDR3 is TGTGCCAGCAGTACATCTGGAAACACCATATATTTT. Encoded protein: CASSTSGNTIYF.

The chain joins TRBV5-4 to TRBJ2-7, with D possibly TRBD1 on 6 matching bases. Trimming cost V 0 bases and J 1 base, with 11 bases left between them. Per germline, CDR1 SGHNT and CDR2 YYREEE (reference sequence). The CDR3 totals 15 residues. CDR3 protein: CASSLDTGRSYEQYF. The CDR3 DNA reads TGTGCCAGCAGCTTGGATACAGGGAGATCCTACGAGCAGTACTTC.

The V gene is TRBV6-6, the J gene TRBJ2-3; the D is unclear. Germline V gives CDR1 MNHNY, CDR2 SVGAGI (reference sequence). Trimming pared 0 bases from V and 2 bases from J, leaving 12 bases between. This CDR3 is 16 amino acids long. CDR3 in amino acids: CASSYSIFQVTDTQYF. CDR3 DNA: TGTGCCAGCAGTTACTCGATATTTCAGGTCACAGATACGCAGTATTTT.